This T cell receptor (beta chain) comes out of a study of OX40 agonist ivuxolimab in advanced cancers. In the study overall: The patients received agonistic anti-OX40 (CD134) antibody ivuxolimab. Patients were under 90% male with ages roughly 23 to 79, mean approximately 62.

In the case of this clone: Its antigen is not identified.

Collection of blood occurred at baseline, at cycle 4 day 1, and at cycle 7 day 1. Findings and caveats of the study: Blood T cells, both CD4+ and CD8+, expanded clonally by week 6 at 0.1 to 3.0 mg/kg.

Profiled with immunoSEQ multiplex PCR; TCRdb holds only in-frame clones, not every one. This table has about 50,000 clones, 88% appearing once. The TCR sequence derives from an adult with an advanced solid tumor such as melanoma, head and neck, liver or kidney cancer. Specimen: CD4+ or CD8+ T cells sorted from blood, collected in a trial of the OX40 agonist ivuxolimab.

In nucleotides, the CDR3 is TGTGCCAGCAGCCCAGGGGTGGAGACCCAGTACTTC. This translates into CASSPGVETQYF. The rearrangement links TRBV7-2 to TRBJ2-5; a weak D match, TRBD1 (6 bases). V was clipped by 5 bases and J by 5 bases, with 9 bases between them. This CDR3 region has 12 residues. Germline V gene lookup returns CDR1 SGHTA and CDR2 FQGNSA.